Listed below are T cell receptor beta chains from one sample, sequenced in a study of memory CD4+ T cells and cytomegalovirus serostatus. Libraries were prepared by immunoSEQ multiplex PCR; TCRdb keeps only in-frame clonotypes and omits some of them. The table shows 30,000 to 40,000 clones, with roughly four fifths occurring only once. Material: memory CD4+ T cells from blood. The receptors stem from an adult in good health and CMV-seronegative. CDR3s include the opening cysteine and the closing phenylalanine or tryptophan. D genes are given only for firm matches. Clone size is not always given. Where it is, it says once, few, many or a class for expanded clones.

d_gene	v_gene	abundance	j_gene	CDR3nt	CDR3aa
NA	TRBV7-9	NA	TRBJ1-1	TGTGCCAGCACCCCGGGCAGGGCGGGCACTGAAGCTTTCTTT	CASTPGRAGTEAFF
NA	TRBV6-5	NA	TRBJ1-2	TGTGCCAGCAGTCCTAGGACGGAGTCCTATGGCTACACCTTC	CASSPRTESYGYTF
TRBD1	TRBV5-1	NA	TRBJ1-5	TGCGCCAGCAGCCCTGGGACAGTCAATCAGCCCCAGCATTTT	CASSPGTVNQPQHF
NA	TRBV6-5	NA	TRBJ1-2	TGTGCCAGCAGTTACCCCCCAGATCAGGGTTATGGCTACACCTTC	CASSYPPDQGYGYTF
TRBD2	TRBV5-1	NA	TRBJ2-2	TGCGCCAGCAGCTGGGGACTAGGCGACACCGGGGAGCTGTTTTTT	CASSWGLGDTGELFF
TRBD1	TRBV5-1	NA	TRBJ1-2	TGCGCCAGCAGCACGGGACAGGGACGGTATGGCTACACCTTC	CASSTGQGRYGYTF
NA	TRBV29-1	NA	TRBJ1-1	TGCAGCGCCATGGGGCAGGGCAGCCCCGAAGCTTTCTTT	CSAMGQGSPEAFF
NA	TRBV19	NA	TRBJ1-5	TGTGCCAGTAGTATAGAGGGAGGGTGGGCAAATCAGCCCCAGCATTTT	CASSIEGGWANQPQHF
NA	TRBV11-2	NA	TRBJ1-6	TGTGCCAGCAGTCTTACAGGAAAATCACCCCTCCACTTT	CASSLTGKSPLHF
TRBD2	TRBV5-1	NA	TRBJ2-7	TGCGCCAGCAGCTTGGCCACTAGCGGGGAAGGCGAGCAGTACTTC	CASSLATSGEGEQYF
NA	TRBV6-5	once	TRBJ1-2	TGTGCCAGCAGTTACAAGCAGGGACTTCAAGGCTACACCTTC	CASSYKQGLQGYTF
TRBD1	TRBV11-2	medium-sized	TRBJ2-7	TGTGCCAGCCTCCCCAGGGCAGGGGGCTACGAGCAGTACTTC	CASLPRAGGYEQYF
NA	TRBV25-1	NA	TRBJ2-7	TGTGCCAGCAGCTGGGGAAGCTCCTACGAGCAGTACTTC	CASSWGSSYEQYF
NA	TRBV5-5	NA	TRBJ1-5	TGTGCCAGCAGCTTACGTGGGACCACAGGAAATCAGCCCCAGCATTTT	CASSLRGTTGNQPQHF
TRBD2	TRBV5-6	NA	TRBJ2-3	TGTGCCAGCAGGTACTTAGCGGGGGTCAACACAGATACGCAGTATTTT	CASRYLAGVNTDTQYF
NA	TRBV6-1	NA	TRBJ1-3	TGTGCCAGCAGTGAAGCACGGGTGGGAAACACCATATATTTT	CASSEARVGNTIYF
NA	TRBV5-1	NA	TRBJ1-1	TGCGCCAGCAAAAGGACGTTGCAGGGGAGCACTGAAGCTTTCTTT	CASKRTLQGSTEAFF
NA	TRBV21-1	few	TRBJ1-5	TGTGCCAGCAGCAAAGAGGAGAGCAATCAGCCCCAGCATTTT	CASSKEESNQPQHF
TRBD1	TRBV5-4	NA	TRBJ1-5	TGTGCCAGCAGCTTGGGCGGGACAGGGGCTCAGCCCCAGCATTTT	CASSLGGTGAQPQHF
NA	TRBV5-1	NA	TRBJ2-7	TGCGCCAGCAGCTTGGAGGGCGGAGCCTACGAGCAGTACTTC	CASSLEGGAYEQYF
NA	TRBV5-1	NA	TRBJ2-7	TGCGCCAGCAGCTTGCAGGGAAACGAGCAGTACTTC	CASSLQGNEQYF
TRBD1	TRBV28	NA	TRBJ1-4	TGTGCCAGCAGAGGGGACAGTAATGAAAAACTGTTTTTT	CASRGDSNEKLFF
TRBD1	TRBV11-1	NA	TRBJ1-1	TGTGCCAGCAGGAGCAGGGGGCGAAGTTCGGACACTGAAGCTTTCTTT	CASRSRGRSSDTEAFF
TRBD2	TRBV18	NA	TRBJ2-3	TGTGCCAGCTCACCCCCGGGGGGGTTGATTGATACGCAGTATTTT	CASSPPGGLIDTQYF
NA	TRBV6-5	NA	TRBJ2-4	TGTGCCAGCAGTTACAGAGGGGATTTAGCCAAAAACATTCAGTACTTC	CASSYRGDLAKNIQYF
TRBD1	TRBV7-8	few	TRBJ1-1	TGTGCCAGCAGCCCCCCGGGACAGGGGGCCGCGGCTGAAGCTTTCTTT	CASSPPGQGAAAEAFF
NA	TRBV5-1	NA	TRBJ1-1	TGCGCCAGCAGCACAACCGGACAGAACACTGAAGCTTTCTTT	CASSTTGQNTEAFF
TRBD1	TRBV18	NA	TRBJ2-2	TGTGCCAGCTCACCATTAACAGGGGAATTGACCGGGGAGCTGTTTTTT	CASSPLTGELTGELFF
NA	TRBV5-5	NA	TRBJ1-5	TGTGCCAGCAGCTTACAACCGGAACGTCAGCCCCAGCATTTT	CASSLQPERQPQHF